The TCR beta chain described here comes from a study of shared clonotypes between healthy human individuals. Trimming shortened V by 1 base and J by 4 bases, and 8 bases separated the two germline ends. Germline values: CDR1 SNHLY, CDR2 FYNNEI. This CDR3 is built from 15 residues. The data were produced by immunoSEQ multiplex PCR, yet TCRdb's version contains in-frame clones alone and is incomplete. The sample records 2 million to 2.5 million clones, approximately 95% being singletons. Sequencing input: naive CD4+ T cells from PBMCs. As for subset: CD45RA+ positively selected. The V and J genes are TRBV2 and TRBJ2-6; no clear D gene. This sequence originates from a young man in good health. Some clones in this sample may be carry-over from other donors' samples. DNA for the CDR3: TGTGCCAGCAGTGAAGGGTGGTCCGGGGCCAACGTCCTGACTTTC. Translated, it gives CASSEGWSGANVLTF.